This T cell receptor (beta chain) was found in a study of blood T cells in healthy people across ages. The overall study: Roughly one uniquely barcoded beta molecule per two T cells was captured. Study outcomes and limitations: Estimated diversity across one million T cells was deemed an underestimate. Greater diversity and more naive CD4+ cells were seen in long-lived donors than in aged donors.

The V gene's germline CDR1 is WNHNN and CDR2 SYGVQD (reference sequence). The CDR3 contains 14 residues. On this clonotype itself: No antigen is known for it. Possible read error: a much larger clone is one base away.

Using a J-beta primer mix together with a sample-barcoded 5' primer, a second PCR was run for roughly 7 to 12 cycles. The template-switch adaptor, which had 12 random nucleotides, put a tag on each cDNA molecule. TCRdb analysed the 5' RACE reads with MiXCR anew, one entry per CDR3 protein. The data show around 870,000 distinct CDR3 sequences, more than 25% seen once. This clonotype originated in a woman at least 80 years old in good health. Material for sequencing was blood. The chain employs TRBV10-1 and TRBJ2-3; D is perhaps TRBD2 (5 bases). CDR3 sequence reads: CASSEGGSIDTQYF. The CDR3 nucleotides read TGCGCCAGCAGTGAGGGAGGAAGCATAGATACGCAGTATTTT.